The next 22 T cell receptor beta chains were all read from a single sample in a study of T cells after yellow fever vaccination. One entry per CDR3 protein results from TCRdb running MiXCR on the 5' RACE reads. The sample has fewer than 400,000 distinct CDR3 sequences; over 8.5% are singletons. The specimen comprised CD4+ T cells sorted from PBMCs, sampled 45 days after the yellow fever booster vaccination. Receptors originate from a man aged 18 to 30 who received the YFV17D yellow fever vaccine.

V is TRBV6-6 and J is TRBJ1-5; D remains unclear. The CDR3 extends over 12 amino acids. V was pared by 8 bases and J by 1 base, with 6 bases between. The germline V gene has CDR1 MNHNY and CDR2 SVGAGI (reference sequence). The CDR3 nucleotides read TGTGCCAGCCAGGCGAGCAATCAGCCCCAGCATTTT. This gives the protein CASQASNQPQHF.

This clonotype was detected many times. CDR3 residues: CASSVGTSDSYNEQFF. The CDR3 DNA reads TGTGCCAGCAGCGTAGGTACTAGCGACTCCTACAATGAGCAGTTCTTC. V usage is TRBV9 and J usage is TRBJ2-1, with 7 bases fitting TRBD2. Germline CDR1 reads SGDLS; CDR2 reads YYNGEE. The CDR3 runs 16 residues. After removal of 0 bases from V and 0 bases from J, the junction contained 3 bases not matched to a gene.

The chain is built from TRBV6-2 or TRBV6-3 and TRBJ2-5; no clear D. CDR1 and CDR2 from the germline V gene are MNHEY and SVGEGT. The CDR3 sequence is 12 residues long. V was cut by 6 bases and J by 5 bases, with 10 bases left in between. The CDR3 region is CASRDDTETQYF. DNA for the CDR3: TGTGCCAGCAGGGACGACACGGAGACCCAGTACTTC.

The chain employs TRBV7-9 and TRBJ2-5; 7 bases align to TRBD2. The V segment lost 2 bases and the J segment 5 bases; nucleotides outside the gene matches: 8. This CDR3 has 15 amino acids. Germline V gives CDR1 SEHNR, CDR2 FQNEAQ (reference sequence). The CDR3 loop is CASSLSLQRGETQYF. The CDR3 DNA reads TGTGCCAGCAGCTTATCCTTACAGCGGGGTGAGACCCAGTACTTC.

CDR3 sequence reads: CASRYVPHEGTGELFF. DNA for the CDR3: TGTGCCAGCAGATACGTCCCCCACGAGGGGACCGGGGAGCTGTTTTTT. The rearrangement joins TRBV6-2 or TRBV6-3 to TRBJ2-2, with D possibly being TRBD1 or TRBD2 (5 bases each). This CDR3 spans 16 amino acids. V lost 6 bases and J 5 bases, leaving 19 bases between the germline ends. Germline CDR1 is MNHEY and CDR2 is SVGEGT.

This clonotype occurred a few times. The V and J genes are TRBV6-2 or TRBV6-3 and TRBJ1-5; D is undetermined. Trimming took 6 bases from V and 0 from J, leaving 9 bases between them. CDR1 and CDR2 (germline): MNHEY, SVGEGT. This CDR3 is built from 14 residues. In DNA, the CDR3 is TGTGCCAGCAGCTCCGGGCATAGCAATCAGCCCCAGCATTTT. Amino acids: CASSSGHSNQPQHF.

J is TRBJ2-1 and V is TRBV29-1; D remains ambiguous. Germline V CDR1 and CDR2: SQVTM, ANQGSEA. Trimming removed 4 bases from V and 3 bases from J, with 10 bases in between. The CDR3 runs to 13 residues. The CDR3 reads CSVGGADYNEQFF. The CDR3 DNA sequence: TGCAGCGTTGGGGGTGCCGACTACAATGAGCAGTTCTTC.

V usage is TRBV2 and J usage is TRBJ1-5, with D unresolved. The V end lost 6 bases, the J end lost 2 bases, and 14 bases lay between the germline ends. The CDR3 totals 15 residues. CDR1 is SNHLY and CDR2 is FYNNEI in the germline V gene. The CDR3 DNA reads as TGTGCCAGCAGGGCCCCGGGGATGTGCAATCAGCCCCAGCATTTT. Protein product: CASRAPGMCNQPQHF.

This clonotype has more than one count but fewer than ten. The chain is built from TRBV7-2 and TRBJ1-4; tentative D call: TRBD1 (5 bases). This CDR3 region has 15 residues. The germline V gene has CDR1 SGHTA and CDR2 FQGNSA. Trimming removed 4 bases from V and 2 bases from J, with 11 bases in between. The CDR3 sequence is CASSSRVATNEKLFF. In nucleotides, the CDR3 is TGTGCCAGCAGCTCCAGGGTAGCGACTAATGAAAAACTGTTTTTT.

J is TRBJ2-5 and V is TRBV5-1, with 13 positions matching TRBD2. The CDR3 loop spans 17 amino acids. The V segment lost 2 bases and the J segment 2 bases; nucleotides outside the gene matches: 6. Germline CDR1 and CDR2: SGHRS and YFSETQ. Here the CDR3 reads CASSFLTSGGFQETQYF. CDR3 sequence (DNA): TGCGCCAGCAGCTTTTTGACTAGCGGGGGGTTTCAAGAGACCCAGTACTTC.

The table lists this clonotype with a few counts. CDR3 nucleotides: TGCAGTGTCCTATGGTCCTACAATGAGCAGTTCTTC. It encodes CSVLWSYNEQFF. This chain uses TRBV20-1 with TRBJ2-1; unclear D gene. The V and J ends lost 7 bases and 1 base respectively, with 8 bases between them. The length of the CDR3 is 12 residues. From germline, CDR1 is DFQATT and CDR2 SNEGSKA (reference sequence).

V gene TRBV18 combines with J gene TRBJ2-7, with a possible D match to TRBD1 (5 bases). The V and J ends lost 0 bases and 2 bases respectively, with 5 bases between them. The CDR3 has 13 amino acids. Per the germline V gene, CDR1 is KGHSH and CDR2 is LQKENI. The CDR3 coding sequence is TGTGCCAGCTCACCACCAGGGGCCTACGAGCAGTACGTC. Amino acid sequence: CASSPPGAYEQYV.

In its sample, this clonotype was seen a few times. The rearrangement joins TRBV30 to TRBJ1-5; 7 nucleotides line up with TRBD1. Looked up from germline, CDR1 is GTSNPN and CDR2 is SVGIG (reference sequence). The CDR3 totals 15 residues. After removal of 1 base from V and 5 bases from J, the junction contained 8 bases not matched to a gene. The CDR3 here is CAWSERGRGDQPQHF. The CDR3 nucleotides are TGTGCCTGGAGTGAGAGGGGCAGGGGGGATCAGCCCCAGCATTTT.

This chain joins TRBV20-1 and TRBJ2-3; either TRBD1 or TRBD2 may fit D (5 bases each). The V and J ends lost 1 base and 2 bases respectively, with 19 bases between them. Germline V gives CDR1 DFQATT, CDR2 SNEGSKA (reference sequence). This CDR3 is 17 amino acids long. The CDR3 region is CSARGYSGTVLTDTQYF. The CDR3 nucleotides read TGCAGTGCTAGAGGCTATTCCGGGACGGTGCTCACAGATACGCAGTATTTT.

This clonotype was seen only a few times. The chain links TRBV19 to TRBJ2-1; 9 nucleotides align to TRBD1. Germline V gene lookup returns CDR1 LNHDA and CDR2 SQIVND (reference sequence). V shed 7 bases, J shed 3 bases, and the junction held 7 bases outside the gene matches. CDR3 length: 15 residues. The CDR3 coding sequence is TGTGCCAGTAATTCCTGGACAGGGGTCTACAATGAGCAGTTCTTC. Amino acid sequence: CASNSWTGVYNEQFF.

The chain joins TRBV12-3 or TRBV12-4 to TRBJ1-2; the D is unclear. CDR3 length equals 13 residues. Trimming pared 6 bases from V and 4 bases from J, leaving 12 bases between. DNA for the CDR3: TGTGCCAGCAGACCCGGACGGATCTATGGCTACACCTTC. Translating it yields CASRPGRIYGYTF.

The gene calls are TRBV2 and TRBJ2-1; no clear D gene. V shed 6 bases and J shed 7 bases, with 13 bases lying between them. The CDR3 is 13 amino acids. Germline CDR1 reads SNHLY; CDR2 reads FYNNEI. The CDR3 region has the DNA TGTGCCAGCAGAGCAGTCCCTGGAAATGAGCAGTTCTTC. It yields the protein CASRAVPGNEQFF.

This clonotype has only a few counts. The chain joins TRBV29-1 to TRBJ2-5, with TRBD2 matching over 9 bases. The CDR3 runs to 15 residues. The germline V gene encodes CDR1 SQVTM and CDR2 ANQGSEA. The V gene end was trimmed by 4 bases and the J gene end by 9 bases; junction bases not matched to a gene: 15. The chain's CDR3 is CSVGNPTSGEAAQYF. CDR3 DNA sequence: TGCAGCGTTGGGAACCCGACTAGCGGAGAAGCGGCCCAGTACTTC.

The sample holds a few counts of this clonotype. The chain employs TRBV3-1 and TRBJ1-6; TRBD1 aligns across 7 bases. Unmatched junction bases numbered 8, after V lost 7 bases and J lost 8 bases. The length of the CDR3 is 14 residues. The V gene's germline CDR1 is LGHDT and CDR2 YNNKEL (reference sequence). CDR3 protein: CASNRGQTDSPLHF. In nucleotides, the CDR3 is TGTGCCAGCAACCGGGGACAGACGGATTCACCCCTCCACTTT.

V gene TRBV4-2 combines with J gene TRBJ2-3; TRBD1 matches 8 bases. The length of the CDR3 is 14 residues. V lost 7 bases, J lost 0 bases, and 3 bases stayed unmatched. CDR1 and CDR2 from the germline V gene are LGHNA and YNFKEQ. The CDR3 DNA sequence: TGTGCCAGCAACCAGGGGGCCAGCACAGATACGCAGTATTTT. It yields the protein CASNQGASTDTQYF.

CDR3 residues: CASSPTGVRSPLHF. The DNA of the CDR3 is TGTGCCAGCAGCCCAACAGGGGTACGGTCACCCCTCCACTTT. The chain has TRBV7-2 and TRBJ1-6; TRBD1 matches at 7 bases. The germline CDR1 and CDR2 sequences are SGHTA and FQGNSA. The V segment lost 5 bases and the J segment 10 bases; nucleotides outside the gene matches: 8. This CDR3 has 14 amino acids.

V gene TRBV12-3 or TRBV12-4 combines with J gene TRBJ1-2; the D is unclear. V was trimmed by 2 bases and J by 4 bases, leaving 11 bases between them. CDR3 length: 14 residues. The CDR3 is CASSLLSGFYGYTF. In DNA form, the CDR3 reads TGTGCCAGCAGTTTACTCTCCGGGTTCTATGGCTACACCTTC.